These 5 T cell receptor beta chains came from one sample sequenced in a study of cytomegalovirus exposure and HLA in healthy donors. 60 Vbeta and 13 Jbeta primers were used in PCR. Measured with immunoSEQ multiplex PCR; TCRdb has only the in-frame clones, and not every one. This sample has over 250,000 clones, with roughly 90% found just once. Sequenced material: PBMCs. The receptors were gathered from a man aged 40-55 years in good health and CMV-seropositive.

The J gene is TRBJ1-1, the V gene TRBV25-1; the D is unclear. The V end lost 4 bases, the J end lost 4 bases, and 4 bases lay between the germline ends. CDR1 is MGHDK, CDR2 SYGVNS, per germline. This CDR3 contains 11 residues. The CDR3 here is CASSVGTEAFF. The DNA for the CDR3 is TGTGCCAGCAGTGTCGGCACTGAAGCTTTCTTT.

V usage is TRBV2 and J usage is TRBJ2-5; 7 bases map to TRBD2. This CDR3 spans 15 amino acids. CDR1 and CDR2 (germline): SNHLY, FYNNEI. V gave up 4 bases and J gave up 2 bases; unmatched junction bases: 7. In nucleotides, the CDR3 is TGTGCCAGCAGTGGCGGGAGTTACAGGCAAGAGACCCAGTACTTC. It specifies CASSGGSYRQETQYF.

The chain has TRBV27 and TRBJ1-5; 10 bases are a match to TRBD1. The J segment lost 0 bases and the V segment lost 1 base, leaving 3 bases of the junction unmatched. Per the germline V gene, CDR1 is MNHEY and CDR2 is SMNVEV (reference sequence). The CDR3 extends over 17 amino acids. The CDR3 DNA sequence: TGTGCCAGCAGTTTATTCGGGGACAGGGGTAGCAATCAGCCCCAGCATTTT. This codes for CASSLFGDRGSNQPQHF.

The rearrangement links TRBV19 to TRBJ2-7; TRBD2 matches at 12 bases. This CDR3 has 16 residues. From germline, CDR1 is LNHDA and CDR2 SQIVND (reference sequence). The V gene end was trimmed by 4 bases and the J gene end by 0 bases; junction bases not matched to a gene: 4. The chain's CDR3 is CASSRGLAGISYEQYF. The CDR3 bases are TGTGCCAGTAGTAGAGGACTAGCGGGGATCTCCTACGAGCAGTACTTC.

This chain joins TRBV28 and TRBJ2-3; 11 nucleotides line up with TRBD1. Per germline, CDR1 MDHEN and CDR2 SYDVKM. Trimming removed 1 base from V and 4 bases from J; junction bases left unmatched: 1. This CDR3 is built from 15 residues. CDR3 sequence: CASSLLGQGADTQYF. The CDR3 bases are TGTGCCAGCAGTTTATTGGGACAGGGGGCAGATACGCAGTATTTT.